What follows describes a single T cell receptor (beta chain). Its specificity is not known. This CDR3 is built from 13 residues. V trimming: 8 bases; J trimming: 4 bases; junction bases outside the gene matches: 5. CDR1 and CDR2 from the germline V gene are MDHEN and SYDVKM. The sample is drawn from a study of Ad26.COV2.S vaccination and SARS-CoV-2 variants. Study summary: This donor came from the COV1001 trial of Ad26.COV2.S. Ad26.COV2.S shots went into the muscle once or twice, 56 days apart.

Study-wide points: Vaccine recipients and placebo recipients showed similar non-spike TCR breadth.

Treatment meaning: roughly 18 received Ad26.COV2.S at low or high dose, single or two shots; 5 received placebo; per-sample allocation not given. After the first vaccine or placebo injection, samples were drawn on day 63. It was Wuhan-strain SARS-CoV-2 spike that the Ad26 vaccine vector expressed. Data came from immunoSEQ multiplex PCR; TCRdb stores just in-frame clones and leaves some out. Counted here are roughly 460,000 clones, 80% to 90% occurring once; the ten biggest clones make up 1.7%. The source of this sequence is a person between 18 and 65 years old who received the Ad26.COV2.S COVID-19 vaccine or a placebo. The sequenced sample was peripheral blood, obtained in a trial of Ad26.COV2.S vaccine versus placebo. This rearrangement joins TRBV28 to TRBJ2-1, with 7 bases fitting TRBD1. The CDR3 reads CASGDRSYNEQFF. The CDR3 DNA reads TGTGCCAGCGGGGACAGAAGTTACAATGAGCAGTTCTTC.